This TCR beta chain was retrieved from a study of shared clonotypes between healthy human individuals. Study-level points and caveats: Across subsets, estimated richness was generally greater for naive than for memory populations.

Method: immunoSEQ multiplex PCR; TCRdb's copy keeps in-frame clones and lacks some. This repertoire shows approximately 980,000 clones, more than 75% found once; its top ten account for approximately 1.5%. Between the trimmed V and J ends, which lost 5 bases and 5 bases, there was a span of 7 bases. CDR1 and CDR2 (germline): MDHEN, SYDVKM. CDR3 length: 12 residues. Points on this clone: The antigen remains undetermined.

The V and J genes are TRBV28 and TRBJ2-1; the D is unclear. The origin of this receptor is a young man in good health. Sequencing was carried out using memory CD4+ T cells sorted from blood. Subset defined: CD45RA-negative fraction. The CDR3 loop is CASSLKNNEQFF. The CDR3 DNA sequence: TGTGCCAGCAGTCTGAAAAACAATGAGCAGTTCTTC. Based on the CDR3 plus reference TRBV28 and TRBJ2-1, the full variable domain is DVKVTQSSRYLVKRTGEKVFLECVQDMDHENMFWYRQDPGLGLRLIYFSYDVKMKEKGDIPEGYSVSREKKERFSLILESASTNQTSMYLCASSLKNNEQFFGPGTRLTVL.